The 25 T cell receptor beta chains listed next were all sequenced from one sample in a study of blood T cell repertoires in COVID-19. This table comes from immunoSEQ multiplex PCR, and its TCRdb copy is limited to in-frame clones, with some not included. The sample carries roughly 130,000 clones, 86% recorded once. Sequencing used peripheral blood. The receptors stem from a man aged 35-49 years with acute or convalescent COVID-19.

The chain uses TRBV6-5 and TRBJ1-6; D gene ambiguous. The CDR3 length is 14 residues. Trimming left V 4 bases short and J 4 bases short, with 8 bases between. The germline CDR1 and CDR2 sequences are MNHEY and SVGAGI. The CDR3 DNA reads TGTGCCAGCAGTTCCGGGAATTATAATTCACCCCTCCACTTT. Translation gives CASSSGNYNSPLHF.

J is TRBJ1-1 and V is TRBV29-1, with D possibly being TRBD1 (6 bases). Germline V gives CDR1 SQVTM, CDR2 ANQGSEA. The CDR3 totals 12 residues. Trimming left V 4 bases short and J 5 bases short, with 11 bases between. CDR3 sequence reads: CSVVRGWTEAFF. The CDR3 DNA reads TGCAGCGTTGTAAGGGGGTGGACTGAAGCTTTCTTT. Supplemented by reference TRBV29-1 and TRBJ1-1, the full variable domain reads SAVISQKPSRDICQRGTSLTIQCQVDSQVTMMFWYRQQPGQSLTLIATANQGSEATYESGFVIDKFPISRPNLTFSTLTVSNMSPEDSSIYLCSVVRGWTEAFFGQGTRLTVV.

The chain combines TRBV11-2 with TRBJ1-6; no reliable D call. This CDR3 has 15 residues. Germline values: CDR1 SGHAT, CDR2 FQNNGV. V lost 2 bases and J 0 bases, leaving 5 bases between the germline ends. The CDR3 DNA sequence: TGTGCCAGCAGCTTACGGAGCTCCTATAATTCACCCCTCCACTTT. It encodes CASSLRSSYNSPLHF.

The chain has TRBV15 and TRBJ1-1; D call uncertain. Trimming stripped 0 bases from V and 0 bases from J, with 14 bases between. The CDR3 spans 17 residues. The germline V gene encodes CDR1 LNHNV and CDR2 YYDKDF (reference sequence). CDR3 sequence (DNA): TGTGCCACCAGCAGAGATTTTACAGATTACATGAACACTGAAGCTTTCTTT. This translates into CATSRDFTDYMNTEAFF.

The V and J genes are TRBV3-1 (or the pseudogene TRBV3-2) and TRBJ2-3, with D possibly being TRBD2 (5 bases). Trimming took off 1 base at V and 1 base at J, with 9 bases between the two ends. The CDR3 covers 15 residues. Looked up from germline, CDR1 is LGHDT and CDR2 is YNNKEL (reference sequence). In DNA form, the CDR3 reads TGTGCCAGCAGCCAAGGAGAGAGGGGCACAGATACGCAGTATTTT. This codes for CASSQGERGTDTQYF.

The V gene is TRBV4-1, the J gene TRBJ2-6, with TRBD2 matching 7 bases. Losses at the gene ends were 1 base for V and 0 bases for J; bases not matched to a gene: 6. The CDR3 has 18 amino acids. Germline loops: CDR1 MGHRA, CDR2 YSYEKL. DNA of the CDR3: TGCGCCAGCAGCCAAGTTTGGACTAGAAGCTCTGGGGCCAACGTCCTGACTTTC. This encodes CASSQVWTRSSGANVLTF.

The chain joins TRBV7-3 to TRBJ1-1, with no clear D. The V end lost 5 bases, the J end lost 3 bases, and 13 bases lay between the germline ends. Per the germline V gene, CDR1 is SGHTA and CDR2 is FQGTGA. This CDR3 has 14 amino acids. The CDR3 DNA sequence: TGTGCCAGCAGCCCCACCCCTGCGGACACTGAAGCTTTCTTT. Its protein is CASSPTPADTEAFF.

The rearrangement joins TRBV19 to TRBJ2-5, with D unclear. Germline lookup yields CDR1 LNHDA and CDR2 SQIVND (reference sequence). Trimming shortened V by 6 bases and J by 4 bases, and 12 bases separated the two germline ends. There are 13 residues in the CDR3. This CDR3 reads CASRQRGGETQYF. In DNA form, the CDR3 reads TGTGCCAGTAGACAAAGAGGCGGAGAGACCCAGTACTTC.

Only one count was recorded for this clone. The rearrangement joins TRBV4-1 to TRBJ1-6; D not resolved. This CDR3 spans 15 amino acids. V was shortened by 5 bases and J by 4 bases, with 12 bases between the two germline ends. The germline V gene has CDR1 MGHRA and CDR2 YSYEKL. CDR3 protein: CASSGGVGYNSPLHF. The CDR3 DNA reads as TGCGCCAGCAGCGGAGGCGTAGGATATAATTCACCCCTCCACTTT.

J is TRBJ1-1 and V is TRBV7-3, with D unresolved. Deletions cut 3 bases from V and 8 bases from J, with 16 bases between. The germline V gene has CDR1 SGHTA and CDR2 FQGTGA. The CDR3 contains 14 residues. The CDR3 loop reads CASSFGGRVSEAFF. Here the CDR3 DNA reads TGTGCCAGCAGCTTCGGAGGGAGGGTGAGCGAAGCTTTCTTT.

This chain uses TRBV5-1 with TRBJ2-7; D is perhaps TRBD2 (6 bases). The CDR3 consists of 14 residues. From germline, CDR1 is SGHRS and CDR2 YFSETQ. Trimming cost V 4 bases and J 5 bases, with 16 bases left between them. CDR3: CASSRSGGVDEQYF. The CDR3 DNA follows: TGCGCCAGCAGCAGGTCCGGGGGAGTGGACGAGCAGTACTTC.

The genes are TRBV7-8 and TRBJ2-5; TRBD1 might be the D (6 bases). The germline gives CDR1 SGHVS, CDR2 FQNEAQ. Deletions cut 7 bases from V and 1 base from J, with 10 bases between. The CDR3 is 13 amino acids. In DNA form, the CDR3 reads TGTGCCAGCACCGGGACACCCCAAGAGACCCAGTACTTC. Translated, it gives CASTGTPQETQYF.

The chain combines TRBV4-1 with TRBJ2-7; D is unresolved. This CDR3 spans 11 amino acids. Germline V lookup: CDR1 MGHRA, CDR2 YSYEKL. V was shortened by 3 bases and J by 3 bases, with 3 bases between the two germline ends. The CDR3 spells CASSHNYEQYF. The DNA for the CDR3 is TGCGCCAGCAGCCACAACTACGAGCAGTACTTC.

The genes are TRBV27 and TRBJ1-5; unclear D gene. This CDR3 region has 13 residues. V was pared by 3 bases and J by 4 bases, with 7 bases between. Germline V gene sequence: CDR1 MNHEY, CDR2 SMNVEV (reference sequence). The CDR3 region is CASSLNRNQPQHF. The CDR3 DNA follows: TGTGCCAGCAGTTTGAACAGAAATCAGCCCCAGCATTTT.

This rearrangement joins TRBV2 to TRBJ1-1; D may be TRBD1 (6 bases). Trimming left V 6 bases short and J 5 bases short, with 13 bases between. In germline, CDR1 is SNHLY, CDR2 FYNNEI. The CDR3 covers 13 residues. The CDR3 DNA follows: TGTGCCAGCAGGGCTTCAGGGGAAACTGAAGCTTTCTTT. Translation gives CASRASGETEAFF.

This chain uses TRBV6-6 with TRBJ1-2; 9 bases map to TRBD1. The germline gives CDR1 MNHNY, CDR2 SVGAGI (reference sequence). The CDR3 is 16 residues long. V trimming: 6 bases; J trimming: 8 bases; junction bases outside the gene matches: 16. CDR3 nucleotide sequence: TGTGCCAGCAGCGAGCATCTTAAACAGGGGGCGCGGGGCTACACCTTC. Translating it yields CASSEHLKQGARGYTF.

The gene calls are TRBV3-1 (or the pseudogene TRBV3-2) and TRBJ1-2, with 10 bases aligning to TRBD1. The trim removed 5 bases at V and 3 bases at J, leaving 3 bases unmatched. Germline V CDR1 and CDR2: LGHDT, YNNKEL (reference sequence). The CDR3 consists of 14 residues. As DNA, the CDR3 is TGTGCCAGCAGCGGGACAGGGGTAGACTATGGCTACACCTTC. Translating it yields CASSGTGVDYGYTF.

The chain couples TRBV6-6 to TRBJ1-5, with 9 bases identical to TRBD1. The germline V gene has CDR1 MNHNY and CDR2 SVGAGI (reference sequence). The CDR3 is 16 amino acids. Unmatched junction bases numbered 8, after V lost 6 bases and J lost 2 bases. The CDR3 coding sequence is TGTGCCAGCAGCGCCACACAGGGGGCTGGCAATCAGCCCCAGCATTTT. As protein: CASSATQGAGNQPQHF.

DNA of the CDR3: TGTGCCATCAGCACAGGGGACCTGAACACTGAAGCTTTCTTT. Its protein is CAISTGDLNTEAFF. The chain carries TRBV10-3 and TRBJ1-1; TRBD1 matches at 7 bases. CDR1 ENHRY and CDR2 SYGVKD come from the germline V gene. J lost 0 bases, V lost 6 bases, and 4 bases had no gene match. The CDR3 is made up of 14 amino acids.

The sample holds a few counts of this clone. Written as DNA, the CDR3 is TGTGCCAGCAGCCGGGGAGCTAACTATGGCTACACCTTC. Its translation is CASSRGANYGYTF. V usage is TRBV3-1 (or the pseudogene TRBV3-2) and J usage is TRBJ1-2; no reliable D call. Between the trimmed V and J ends, which lost 4 bases and 0 bases, there was a span of 6 bases. CDR1 and CDR2 (germline): LGHDT, YNNKEL (reference sequence). The CDR3 is made up of 13 amino acids.

This chain links TRBV30 with TRBJ1-1; D unresolved. Germline V lookup: CDR1 GTSNPN, CDR2 SVGIG (reference sequence). The CDR3 is made up of 11 amino acids. The CDR3 region is CWYSQNTEAFF. DNA for the CDR3: TGTTGGTACAGTCAGAACACTGAAGCTTTCTTT.

V gene TRBV3-1 (or the pseudogene TRBV3-2) combines with J gene TRBJ1-5; the D gene is possibly TRBD1 (5 bases). The CDR3 has 14 amino acids. Germline values: CDR1 LGHDT, CDR2 YNNKEL (reference sequence). The V end was cut by 6 bases, the J end by 7 bases, with 16 bases between. CDR3 sequence reads: CASSPGRGAQPQHF. CDR3 DNA sequence: TGTGCCAGCAGTCCGGGGAGGGGCGCCCAGCCCCAGCATTTT.

In DNA, the CDR3 is TGTGCCAGCAGTTCACAAATGGACAGAGCTAACTATGGCTACACCTTC. Encoded protein: CASSSQMDRANYGYTF. This rearrangement joins TRBV27 to TRBJ1-2, with a weak D call TRBD1 (6 bases). Germline V gene sequence: CDR1 MNHEY, CDR2 SMNVEV (reference sequence). The CDR3 totals 16 residues. The V end lost 4 bases, the J end lost 0 bases, and 15 bases lay between the germline ends.

The rearrangement joins TRBV6-1 to TRBJ2-1; D gene uncertain. The CDR3 is 14 amino acids. V was clipped by 3 bases and J by 9 bases, with 15 bases between them. The V gene's germline CDR1 is MNHNS and CDR2 SASEGT. CDR3 in amino acids: CASSDSLDLGEQFF. The CDR3 coding sequence is TGTGCCAGCAGTGATAGCTTGGATTTGGGTGAGCAGTTCTTC.

The chain uses TRBV27 and TRBJ1-2, with 9 bases that match TRBD1. Germline V gene lookup returns CDR1 MNHEY and CDR2 SMNVEV (reference sequence). Trimming cost V 3 bases and J 2 bases; bases outside gene matches: 1. The CDR3 is 14 residues long. The CDR3 DNA sequence: TGTGCCAGCAGTTTCGGACAGGGGAACTATGGCTACACCTTC. This encodes CASSFGQGNYGYTF.